This T cell receptor beta chain is drawn from a study of T-cell reconstitution after alpha-beta-depleted transplantation in children. The authors prepared the TCRbeta library with unique molecular identifiers. TCRdb reanalysed the PCR reads using MiXCR and keeps one entry per CDR3 protein. The sample lists 210,000 or so distinct CDR3 sequences, approximately 9% occurring once. This clonotype has at least ten counts. This CDR3 spans 12 amino acids. CDR1 is SGHKS, CDR2 YYEKEE, per germline (reference sequence). V was trimmed by 6 bases and J by 11 bases, leaving 15 bases between them. The sequence was collected from a human donor who donated a stem cell graft to a child with acute lymphoblastic leukemia. The chain has TRBV5-5 and TRBJ2-1; D is undetermined. The sample in question was PBMCs from the stem cell graft donor, obtained from the stem cell graft. In DNA, the CDR3 is TGTGCCAGCATCACGCCGACAAGGCAGCAGTTCTTC. Its protein product is CASITPTRQQFF.